A selection of T cell receptor beta chains follows, all from one sample in a study of blood T cell repertoires in COVID-19. Clones were sequenced by immunoSEQ multiplex PCR, and TCRdb holds only the in-frame ones, with some missing. This sample has approximately 82,000 clones, with around four fifths found just once. Sequences were obtained from peripheral blood. The origin of the receptors is a woman between 55 and 75 years old with acute or convalescent COVID-19. The CDR3 runs from the conserved cysteine through the conserved F or W. Each record gives: D gene, CDR3 length, J gene, clone size, V gene, CDR3 DNA, CDR3 protein. D genes are given only for firm matches. The listing skips clone size in some rows; elsewhere it reads once, few, many or a size class.

>NA|14|TRBJ1-3|NA|TRBV6-5
TGTGCCAGCAGGCTCCAGGGGTCTGGAAACACCATATATTTT
CASRLQGSGNTIYF
>NA|14|TRBJ1-6|NA|TRBV6-5
TGTGCCAGCAGTTATTCCCCTTATAATTCACCCCTCCACTTT
CASSYSPYNSPLHF
>NA|17|TRBJ1-6|NA|TRBV19
TGTGCCAGTAGTATCACCCTGGGACGCAGGGGTAATTCACCCCTCCACTTT
CASSITLGRRGNSPLHF
>NA|14|TRBJ1-2|NA|TRBV6-1
TGTGCCAGCAGTGAAAGCCAGGGGAGCTATGGCTACACCTTC
CASSESQGSYGYTF
>NA|17|TRBJ2-2|NA|TRBV7-3
TGTGCCAGCAGCCCAACCCGTGGGGCGGCGAACACCGGGGAGCTGTTTTTT
CASSPTRGAANTGELFF
>NA|17|TRBJ1-4|NA|TRBV11-3
TGTGCCAGCAGCTTAGGGGACAACTCCCCAAAAAAGAAAAAACTGTTTTTT
CASSLGDNSPKKKKLFF
>NA|14|TRBJ1-1|NA|TRBV3-1/TRBV3-2
TGTGCCAGCAGCCAAACGGGACTGGGCGCTGAAGCTTTCTTT
CASSQTGLGAEAFF
>TRBD2|14|TRBJ2-7|NA|TRBV5-6
TGTGCCAGCAGCTTGTTACTAGCGGGAGTCGAGCAGTACTTC
CASSLLLAGVEQYF
>NA|14|TRBJ2-1|NA|TRBV7-9
TGTGCCAGCAGCCCTCAGACAGGGGAGGGTGAGCAGTTCTTC
CASSPQTGEGEQFF
>TRBD2|14|TRBJ2-1|NA|TRBV9
TGTGCCAGCAGCGTAGCAGGTAGCGGGGGGGAGCAGTTCTTC
CASSVAGSGGEQFF
>TRBD1|12|TRBJ1-2|NA|TRBV28
TGTGCCAGCAGCGACAGGGGCTATGGCTACACCTTC
CASSDRGYGYTF
>NA|16|TRBJ1-4|NA|TRBV4-2
TGTGCCAGCAGCCAAGATCGCGCGGTAACTAATGAAAAACTGTTTTTT
CASSQDRAVTNEKLFF
>NA|13|TRBJ1-2|NA|TRBV30
TGTGCCTGGAGTGCCCCAGGGTTGGCTGGCTACACCTTC
CAWSAPGLAGYTF
>NA|11|TRBJ2-1|few|TRBV2
TGTGCCAGCAGCCAGGGCAATGAGCAGTTCTTC
CASSQGNEQFF
>NA|14|TRBJ1-1|few|TRBV5-1
TGCGCCAGCAGCTTGCAGACAGGGAACACTGAAGCTTTCTTT
CASSLQTGNTEAFF
>TRBD2|19|TRBJ2-1|NA|TRBV11-2
TGTGCCAGCAGCTCCCCCGGTTGGGGCGGGGGGGGCTTGAGGGATGAGCAGTTCTTC
CASSSPGWGGGGLRDEQFF
>NA|14|TRBJ1-3|NA|TRBV5-1
TGCGCCAGCAGCATTTCAGACTCTGGAAACACCATATATTTT
CASSISDSGNTIYF
>NA|13|TRBJ1-5|NA|TRBV24-1
TGTGCCACCATGGGGCAGGTCAATCAGCCCCAGCATTTT
CATMGQVNQPQHF
>TRBD1|17|TRBJ2-2|NA|TRBV9
TGTGCCAGCAGCGTAGCTTGGGGACAGGGGTTTGGCGGGGAGCTGTTTTTT
CASSVAWGQGFGGELFF
>TRBD2|19|TRBJ2-4|once|TRBV5-1
TGCGCCAGCAGCGCCGGGACTAGCGAGACCCCAGGGGCCAAAAACATTCAGTACTTC
CASSAGTSETPGAKNIQYF
>NA|12|TRBJ2-7|NA|TRBV7-3
TGTGCCAGCAGCTCTTCGGTCGGCGAGCAGTACTTC
CASSSSVGEQYF
>NA|13|TRBJ2-2|NA|TRBV5-6
TGTGCCAGCATAAGGGGCGACACCGGGGAGCTGTTTTTT
CASIRGDTGELFF
>TRBD1|19|TRBJ1-5|NA|TRBV3-1/TRBV3-2
TGTGCCAGCAGCCAAGAAAGGTTGGGGACAGGGAATAGAAATCAGCCCCAGCATTTT
CASSQERLGTGNRNQPQHF
>NA|16|TRBJ1-3|few|TRBV4-3
TGCGCCAGCAGCCAAGATCTGGGCAGGTCTGGAAACACCATATATTTT
CASSQDLGRSGNTIYF
>NA|16|TRBJ1-2|NA|TRBV4-3
TGCGCCAGCAGCCAAGACACTCCCCGGGGTAACTATGGCTACACCTTC
CASSQDTPRGNYGYTF
>NA|12|TRBJ2-5|NA|TRBV7-7
TGTGCTAGCAGCTCAGACCAAGAGACCCAGTACTTC
CASSSDQETQYF
>NA|12|TRBJ1-1|NA|TRBV19
TGTGCCAGTAGTATAAAGGGACTCATCCCTTTCTTT
CASSIKGLIPFF
>TRBD1|13|TRBJ1-1|NA|TRBV28
TGTGCCAGCAGTTTAGCAGGGGGCTCTGAAGCTTTCTTT
CASSLAGGSEAFF
>NA|17|TRBJ1-1|NA|TRBV29-1
TGCAGCGTTAGGAGGGGTGGGCCAGGGCCAATGAACACTGAAGCTTTCTTT
CSVRRGGPGPMNTEAFF
>NA|14|TRBJ1-1|NA|TRBV5-1
TGCGCCAGCAGACCCGGACAGTCGAACACTGAAGCTTTCTTT
CASRPGQSNTEAFF
>TRBD2|16|TRBJ2-2|NA|TRBV18
TGTGCCAGCTCAATGGGGAGGACTAGTTTCACCGGGGAGCTGTTTTTT
CASSMGRTSFTGELFF
>TRBD1|14|TRBJ2-1|NA|TRBV11-3
TGTGCCAGCAGCTTTGGGCCAGGGGGCAATGAGCAGTTCTTC
CASSFGPGGNEQFF
>TRBD2|17|TRBJ2-3|NA|TRBV4-2
TGTGCCAGCAGCCACGGAGGGCTAGCGGGGGGTTCCTATACGCAGTATTTT
CASSHGGLAGGSYTQYF
>TRBD1|14|TRBJ1-2|NA|TRBV28
TGTGCCAGCAGCGACAGGGGAGGGATCTATGGCTACACCTTC
CASSDRGGIYGYTF
>NA|11|TRBJ2-1|NA|TRBV7-2
TGTGCCAGCAGCCCATACAATGAGCAGTTCTTC
CASSPYNEQFF
>TRBD1|16|TRBJ2-7|NA|TRBV19
TGTGCCAGTAGTATAGGAAAAGGGACAGGGGGCTACGAGCAGTACTTC
CASSIGKGTGGYEQYF
>TRBD1|12|TRBJ2-7|NA|TRBV29-1
TGCAGCGTCTTAACAGGGGGCTACGAGCAGTACTTC
CSVLTGGYEQYF
>TRBD1|15|TRBJ2-2|NA|TRBV11-3
TGTGCCAGCAGACCGGGACAGCAATCCACCGGGGAGCTGTTTTTT
CASRPGQQSTGELFF
>NA|13|TRBJ1-1|NA|TRBV6-6
TGTGCCAGCAGTACCCGTCCGGACACTGAAGCTTTCTTT
CASSTRPDTEAFF
>NA|15|TRBJ2-1|NA|TRBV11-3
TGTGCCAGCAGCCCCGGGACTTACTTCTACAATGAGCAGTTCTTC
CASSPGTYFYNEQFF
>TRBD1|14|TRBJ1-5|once|TRBV6-5
TGTGCCAGCAGGCCGACAGGGGGCGATAAGCCCCAGCATTTT
CASRPTGGDKPQHF
>TRBD2|13|TRBJ2-1|NA|TRBV10-3
TGTGCCATCGAGCGGGACGACTACAATGAGCAGTTCTTC
CAIERDDYNEQFF
>NA|15|TRBJ1-4|NA|TRBV30
TGTGCCTGGAGTGTATGGAGGGCAACTAATGAAAAACTGTTTTTT
CAWSVWRATNEKLFF
>NA|15|TRBJ1-5|NA|TRBV19
TGTGCCAGTAGTTCGAGGGAGTATGCGAATCAGCCCCAGCATTTT
CASSSREYANQPQHF
>TRBD1|13|TRBJ1-2|few|TRBV24-1
TGTGCCACCTCCGAGGGACAGGGGTTGGGCTACACCTTC
CATSEGQGLGYTF
>NA|20|TRBJ1-2|NA|TRBV5-4
TGTGCCAGCAGCGTAAAAAACCGGGCCCCAGGAGCTTCGGGGGATTATGGCTACACCTTC
CASSVKNRAPGASGDYGYTF